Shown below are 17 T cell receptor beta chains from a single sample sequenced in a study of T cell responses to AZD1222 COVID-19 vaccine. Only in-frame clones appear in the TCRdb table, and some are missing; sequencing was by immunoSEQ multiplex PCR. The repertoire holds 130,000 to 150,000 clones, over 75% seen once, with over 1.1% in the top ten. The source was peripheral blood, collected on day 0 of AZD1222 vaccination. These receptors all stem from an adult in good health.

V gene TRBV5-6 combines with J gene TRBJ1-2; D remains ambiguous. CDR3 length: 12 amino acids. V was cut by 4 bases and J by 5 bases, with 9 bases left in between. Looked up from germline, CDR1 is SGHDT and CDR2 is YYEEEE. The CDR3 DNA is TGTGCCAGCAGCGTGGACTCATATGGCTACACCTTC. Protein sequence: CASSVDSYGYTF.

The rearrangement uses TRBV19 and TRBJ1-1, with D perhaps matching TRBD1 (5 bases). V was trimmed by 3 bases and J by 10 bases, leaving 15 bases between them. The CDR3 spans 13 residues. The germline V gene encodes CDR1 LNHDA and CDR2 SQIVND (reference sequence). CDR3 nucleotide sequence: TGTGCCAGTAGTATCGGGCAGGGAGGGCGAGCTTTCTTT. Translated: CASSIGQGGRAFF.

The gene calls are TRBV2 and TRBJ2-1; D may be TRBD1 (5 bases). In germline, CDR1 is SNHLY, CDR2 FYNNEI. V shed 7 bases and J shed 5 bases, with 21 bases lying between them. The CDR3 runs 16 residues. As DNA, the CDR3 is TGTGCCAGCACCCCAGGGCTACTTTCCTCGAACAATGAGCAGTTCTTC. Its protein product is CASTPGLLSSNNEQFF.

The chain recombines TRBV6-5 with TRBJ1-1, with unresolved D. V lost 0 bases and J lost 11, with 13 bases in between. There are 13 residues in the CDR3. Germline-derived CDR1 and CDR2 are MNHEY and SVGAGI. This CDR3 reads CASSYSDGPRAFF. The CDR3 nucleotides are TGTGCCAGCAGTTACTCCGACGGCCCTCGGGCTTTCTTT.

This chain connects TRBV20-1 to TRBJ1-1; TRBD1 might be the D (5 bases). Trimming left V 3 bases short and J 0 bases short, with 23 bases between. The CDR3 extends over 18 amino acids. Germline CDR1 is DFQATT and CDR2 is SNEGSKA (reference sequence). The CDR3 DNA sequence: TGCAGTGCTAGTGGCGGGACGTTTTCTCGCCCCATGAACACTGAAGCTTTCTTT. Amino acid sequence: CSASGGTFSRPMNTEAFF.

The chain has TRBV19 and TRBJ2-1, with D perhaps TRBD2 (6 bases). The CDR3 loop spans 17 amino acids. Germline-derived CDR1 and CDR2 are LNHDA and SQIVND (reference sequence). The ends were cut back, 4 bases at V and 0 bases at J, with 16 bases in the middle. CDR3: CASSKDRGAGSYNEQFF. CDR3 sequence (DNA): TGTGCCAGTAGTAAAGATCGTGGAGCGGGCTCCTACAATGAGCAGTTCTTC.

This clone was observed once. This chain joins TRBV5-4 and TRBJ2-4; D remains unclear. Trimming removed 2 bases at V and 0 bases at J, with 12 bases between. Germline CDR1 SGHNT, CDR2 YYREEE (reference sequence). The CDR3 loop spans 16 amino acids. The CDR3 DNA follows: TGTGCCAGCAGCTTAGGCAGAAAGATAGCCAAAAACATTCAGTACTTC. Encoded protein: CASSLGRKIAKNIQYF.

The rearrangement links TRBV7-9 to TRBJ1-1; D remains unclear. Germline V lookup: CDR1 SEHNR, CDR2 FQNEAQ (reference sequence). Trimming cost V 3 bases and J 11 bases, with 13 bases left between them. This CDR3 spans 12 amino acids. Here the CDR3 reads CASSFLEGYAFF. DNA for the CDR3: TGTGCCAGCAGCTTCCTCGAGGGATACGCTTTCTTT.

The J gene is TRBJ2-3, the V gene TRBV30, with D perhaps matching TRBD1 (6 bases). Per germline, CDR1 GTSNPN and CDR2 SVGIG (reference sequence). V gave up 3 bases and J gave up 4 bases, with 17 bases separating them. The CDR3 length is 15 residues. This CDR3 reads CAWSRGRAGPDTQYF. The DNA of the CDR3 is TGTGCCTGGAGCAGGGGTAGGGCAGGCCCAGATACGCAGTATTTT. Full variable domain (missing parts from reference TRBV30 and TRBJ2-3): SQTIHQWPATLVQPVGSPLSLECTVEGTSNPNLYWYRQAAGRGLQLLFYSVGIGQISSEVPQNLSASRPQDRQFILSSKKLLLSDSGFYLCAWSRGRAGPDTQYFGPGTRLTVL.

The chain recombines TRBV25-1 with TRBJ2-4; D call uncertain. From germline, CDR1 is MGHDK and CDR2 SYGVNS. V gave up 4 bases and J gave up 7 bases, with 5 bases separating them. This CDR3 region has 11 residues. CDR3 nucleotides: TGTGCCAGCAGTGTATTTAACATTCAGTACTTC. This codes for CASSVFNIQYF.

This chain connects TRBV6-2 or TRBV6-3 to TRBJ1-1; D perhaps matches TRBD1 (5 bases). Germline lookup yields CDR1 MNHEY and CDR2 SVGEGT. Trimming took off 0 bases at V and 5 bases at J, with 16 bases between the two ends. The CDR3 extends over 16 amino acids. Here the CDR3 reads CASSYSGVRRGTEAFF. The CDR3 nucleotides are TGTGCCAGCAGTTACTCAGGGGTGAGAAGGGGAACTGAAGCTTTCTTT.

Here the CDR3 DNA reads TGTGCCAGCAGGGAACCGGGACTAGTCCACGGGGAGCTGTTTTTT. Translation gives CASREPGLVHGELFF. V gene TRBV7-3 combines with J gene TRBJ2-2; 8 nucleotides agree with TRBD2. Germline-derived CDR1 and CDR2 are SGHTA and FQGTGA. This CDR3 spans 15 amino acids. Trimming removed 6 bases from V and 7 bases from J; junction bases left unmatched: 10. The complete variable domain, with remaining parts taken from reference TRBV7-3 and TRBJ2-2, reads GAGVSQTPSNKVTEKGKYVELRCDPISGHTALYWYRQSLGQGPEFLIYFQGTGAADDSGLPNDRFFAVRPEGSVSTLKIQRTERGDSAVYLCASREPGLVHGELFFGEGSRLTVL.

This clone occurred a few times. The CDR3 here is CASRGQGSYGYTF. DNA of the CDR3: TGTGCCAGTAGGGGACAGGGAAGCTATGGCTACACCTTC. The genes are TRBV19 and TRBJ1-2, with 9 bases that match TRBD1. The junction had 3 bases not matched to a gene; V was cut back by 6 bases and J by 4 bases. Germline V CDR1 and CDR2: LNHDA, SQIVND (reference sequence). The CDR3 runs 13 residues.

The CDR3 protein is CASSQNRVFPEAFF. The CDR3 nucleotides are TGTGCCAGCAGCCAAAACAGGGTTTTCCCTGAAGCTTTCTTT. This chain links TRBV7-8 with TRBJ1-1; D may be TRBD1 (6 bases). Trimming removed 5 bases at V and 6 bases at J, with 16 bases between. Germline V gene lookup returns CDR1 SGHVS and CDR2 FQNEAQ. This CDR3 is 14 amino acids long. Combining the CDR3 with reference TRBV7-8 and TRBJ1-1 gives the whole variable domain GAGVSQSPRYKVAKRGQDVALRCDPISGHVSLFWYQQALGQGPEFLTYFQNEAQLDKSGLPSDRFFAERPEGSVSTLKIQRTQQEDSAVYLCASSQNRVFPEAFFGQGTRLTVV.

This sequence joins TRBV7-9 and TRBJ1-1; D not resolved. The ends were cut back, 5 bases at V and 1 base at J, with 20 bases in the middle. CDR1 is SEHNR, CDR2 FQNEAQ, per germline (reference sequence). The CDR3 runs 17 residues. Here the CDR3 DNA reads TGTGCCAGCAGCCTACGGACGGAGGTCGGCTCGAACACTGAAGCTTTCTTT. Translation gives CASSLRTEVGSNTEAFF.

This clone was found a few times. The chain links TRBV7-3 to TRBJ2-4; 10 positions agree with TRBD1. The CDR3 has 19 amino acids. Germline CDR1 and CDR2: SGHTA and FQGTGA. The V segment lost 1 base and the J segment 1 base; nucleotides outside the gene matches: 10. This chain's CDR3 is CASSLKWTGGRMAKNIQYF. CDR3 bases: TGTGCCAGCAGCTTAAAGTGGACAGGGGGGAGAATGGCCAAAAACATTCAGTACTTC.

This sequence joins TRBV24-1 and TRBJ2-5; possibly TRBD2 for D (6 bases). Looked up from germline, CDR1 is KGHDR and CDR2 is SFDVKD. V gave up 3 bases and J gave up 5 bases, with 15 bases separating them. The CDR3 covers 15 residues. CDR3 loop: CATSDGVGGYETQYF. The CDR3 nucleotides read TGTGCCACCAGTGATGGAGTTGGAGGGTACGAGACCCAGTACTTC.